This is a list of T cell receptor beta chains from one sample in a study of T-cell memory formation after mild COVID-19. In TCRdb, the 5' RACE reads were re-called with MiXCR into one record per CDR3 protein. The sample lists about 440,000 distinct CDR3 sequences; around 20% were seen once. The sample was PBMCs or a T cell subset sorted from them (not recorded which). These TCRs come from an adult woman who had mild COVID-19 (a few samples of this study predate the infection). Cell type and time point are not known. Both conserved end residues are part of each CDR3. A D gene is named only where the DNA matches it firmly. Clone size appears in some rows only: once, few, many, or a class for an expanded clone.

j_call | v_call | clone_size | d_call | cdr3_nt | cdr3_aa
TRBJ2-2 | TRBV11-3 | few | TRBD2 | TGTGCCAGCAGCTTAGAGAGCGGGATCTTGGACACCGGGGAGCTGTTTTTT | CASSLESGILDTGELFF
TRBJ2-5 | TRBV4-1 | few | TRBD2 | TGCGCCAGCAGCCAAGAGAGACTAGCGGTGGAGACCCAGTACTTC | CASSQERLAVETQYF
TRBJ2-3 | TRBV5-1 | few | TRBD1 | TGCGCCAGTGTATCAGGGGGCTTATTAGGACACCGCACAGATACGCAGTATTTT | CASVSGGLLGHRTDTQYF
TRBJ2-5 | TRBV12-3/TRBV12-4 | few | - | TGTGCCAGCAGTTTAGCGCGAAATAAAGAGACCCAGTACTTC | CASSLARNKETQYF
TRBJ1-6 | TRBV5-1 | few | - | TGCGCCAGCAGCTCCGACGGGTTGCAATCCTATAATTCACCCCTCCACTTT | CASSSDGLQSYNSPLHF
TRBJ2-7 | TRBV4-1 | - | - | TGCGCCAGCAGCCAAGGTATTGGGACACCCTCCTACGAGCAGTACTTC | CASSQGIGTPSYEQYF
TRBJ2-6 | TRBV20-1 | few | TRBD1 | TGCAGTGCGGGACAGGGGTCCTCCTCTGGGGCCAACGTCCTGACTTTC | CSAGQGSSSGANVLTF
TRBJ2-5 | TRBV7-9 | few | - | TGTGCCAGCAGCTTAGTGACCCATCAAGAGACCCAGTACTTC | CASSLVTHQETQYF
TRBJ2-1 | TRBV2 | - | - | TGTGCCAGCAAGCTTTTGGTGGGGGGCAGTCGCAGGAATGAGCAGTTCTTC | CASKLLVGGSRRNEQFF
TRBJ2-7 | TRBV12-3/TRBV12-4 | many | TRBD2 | TGTGCCAGCAGTTCTAGCGGGGGAAGCTACGAGCAGTACTTC | CASSSSGGSYEQYF
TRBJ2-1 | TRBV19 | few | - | TGTGCCAGTAGGGGGGACGCGAGCTCCTACAATGAGCAGTTCTTC | CASRGDASSYNEQFF
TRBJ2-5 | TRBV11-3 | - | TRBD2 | TGTGCCAGCAGCTTAGAAGAAGTAGGACTAGCGGGGTCCCAAGAGACCCAGTACTTC | CASSLEEVGLAGSQETQYF
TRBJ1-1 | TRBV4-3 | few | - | TGCGCCAGCAGCCGGGTTTTGATGAACACTGAAGCTTTCTTT | CASSRVLMNTEAFF
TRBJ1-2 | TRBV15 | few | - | TGTGCCACCAGCAGCACCGGGACTCACACGGCGGGCTACACCTTC | CATSSTGTHTAGYTF
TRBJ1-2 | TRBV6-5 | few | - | TGTGCCAGCAGTTACTCTGCCAGGGCCGCTAACTATGGCTACACCTTC | CASSYSARAANYGYTF
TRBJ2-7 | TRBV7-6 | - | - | TGTGCCAGCAGCCCAGGGCCCGTGGGATACGAGCAGTACTTC | CASSPGPVGYEQYF
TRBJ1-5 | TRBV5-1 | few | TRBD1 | TGCGCCAGCAGCCATGGGACAGAGGATCAGCCCCAGCATTTT | CASSHGTEDQPQHF
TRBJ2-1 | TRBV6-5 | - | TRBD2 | TGTGCCAGCAGTTACGGACTAGCGGGATTAGCTGAGCAGTTCTTC | CASSYGLAGLAEQFF
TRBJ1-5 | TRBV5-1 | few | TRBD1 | TGCGCCAGCAGCCCGACAGGGTCATGGGAGCCCCAGCATTTT | CASSPTGSWEPQHF
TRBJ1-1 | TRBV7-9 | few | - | TGTGCCACCGGCCAGCCGCTTGGGGGAGGAGGCGAAGCTTTCTTT | CATGQPLGGGGEAFF
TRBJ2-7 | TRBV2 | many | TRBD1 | TGTGCCAGCAGTGGCCGGGACAGATTCTCCTACGAGCAGTACTTC | CASSGRDRFSYEQYF
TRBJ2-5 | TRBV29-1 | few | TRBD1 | TGTGCGACAGGGGTTTATGAGACCCAGTACTTC | CATGVYETQYF
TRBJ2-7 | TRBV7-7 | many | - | TGTGCCAGCAGCTTAGGAGCAGGGGCACAATACGAGCAGTACTTC | CASSLGAGAQYEQYF
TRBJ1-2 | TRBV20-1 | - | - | TGCAGTGCTACAGGGGCCCCGATGGGCGGCTACACCTTC | CSATGAPMGGYTF
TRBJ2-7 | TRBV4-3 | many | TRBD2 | TGCGCCAGCAGCCAAGGGCTAGCGGGGTCCTACGAGCAGTACTTC | CASSQGLAGSYEQYF
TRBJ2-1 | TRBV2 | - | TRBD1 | TGTGCCAGCAGCGCCGGGACAGGGAGTGAGCAGTTCTTC | CASSAGTGSEQFF
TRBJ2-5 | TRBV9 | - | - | TGTGCCAGCAGCGTAGCTACTGCGGGAGAGACCCAGTACTTC | CASSVATAGETQYF
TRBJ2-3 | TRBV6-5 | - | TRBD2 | TGTGCCAGCACCCCTAGCGGAAACACAGATACGCAGTATTTT | CASTPSGNTDTQYF
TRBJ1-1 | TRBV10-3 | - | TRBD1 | TGTGCCATCAGAAAAGGACAGGGAGGCGGGATGAACACTGAAGCTTTCTTT | CAIRKGQGGGMNTEAFF
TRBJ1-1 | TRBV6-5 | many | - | TGTGCCAGCAGTTATGAGCTGAACACTGAAGCTTTCTTT | CASSYELNTEAFF
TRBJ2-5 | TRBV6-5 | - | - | TGTGCCAGCAGTTACTCGGGCTTTCCCATGTACTTC | CASSYSGFPMYF